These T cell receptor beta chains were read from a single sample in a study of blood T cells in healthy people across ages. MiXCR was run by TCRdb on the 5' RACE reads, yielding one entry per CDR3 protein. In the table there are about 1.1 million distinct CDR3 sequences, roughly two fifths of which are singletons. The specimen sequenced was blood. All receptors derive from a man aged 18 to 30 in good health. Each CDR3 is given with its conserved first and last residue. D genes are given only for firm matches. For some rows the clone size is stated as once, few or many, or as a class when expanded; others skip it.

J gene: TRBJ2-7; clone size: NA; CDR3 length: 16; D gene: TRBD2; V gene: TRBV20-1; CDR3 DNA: TGCAGTGCTAGGACTTCCGGGACTAGAGGCTTCAATGAGCAGTACTTC; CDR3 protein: CSARTSGTRGFNEQYF
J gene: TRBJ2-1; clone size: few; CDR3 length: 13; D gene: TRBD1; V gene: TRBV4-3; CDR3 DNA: TGCGCCAGCAGCCAAGCTGACAGGGGTGGGCAGTTCTTC; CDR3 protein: CASSQADRGGQFF
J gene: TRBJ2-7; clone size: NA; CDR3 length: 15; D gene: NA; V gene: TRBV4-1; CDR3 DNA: TGCGCCAGCAGCCAAGGCCTAGCGACAACCTACGAGCAGTACTTC; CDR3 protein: CASSQGLATTYEQYF
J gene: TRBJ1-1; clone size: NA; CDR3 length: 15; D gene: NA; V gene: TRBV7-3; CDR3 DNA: TGTGCCAGCAGCTTTCTAGGGAGAGGGGACACTGAAGCTTTCTTT; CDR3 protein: CASSFLGRGDTEAFF
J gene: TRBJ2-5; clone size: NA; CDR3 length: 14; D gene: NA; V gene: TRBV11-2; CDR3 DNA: TGTGCCAGCAGCATATTAGGGAATGCGGAGACCCAGTACTTC; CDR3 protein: CASSILGNAETQYF
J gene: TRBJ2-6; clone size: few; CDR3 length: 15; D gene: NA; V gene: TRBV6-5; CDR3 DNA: TGTGCCAGCAGTCAATTGATAGCTGGGGCCAACGTCCTGACTTTC; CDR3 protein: CASSQLIAGANVLTF
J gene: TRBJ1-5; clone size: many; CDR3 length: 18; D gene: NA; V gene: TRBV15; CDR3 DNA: TGTGCCACCAAAACAATGAGGGAGGGAGAGACTTACAATCAGCCCCAGCATTTT; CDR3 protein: CATKTMREGETYNQPQHF
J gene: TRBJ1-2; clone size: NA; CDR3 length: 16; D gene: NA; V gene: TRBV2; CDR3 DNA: TGTGCCAGCAGTGGACGGGTAGAGCACTTCGTCATGGGCTACACCTTC; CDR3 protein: CASSGRVEHFVMGYTF
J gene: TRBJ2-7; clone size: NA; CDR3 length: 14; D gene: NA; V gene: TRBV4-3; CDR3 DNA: TGCGCCAGCAGCCCTAGGGGGGCCTACAATGAGCAGTACTTC; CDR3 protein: CASSPRGAYNEQYF
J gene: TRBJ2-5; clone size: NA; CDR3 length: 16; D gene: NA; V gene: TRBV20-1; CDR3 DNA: TGCAGTGCTAGAGATCAGGGCCCAACCGGTGTGCGCGGGCAGTACTTC; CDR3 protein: CSARDQGPTGVRGQYF
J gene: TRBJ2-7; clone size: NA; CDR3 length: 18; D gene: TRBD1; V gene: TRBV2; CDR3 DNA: TGTGCCAGCAGTGAAGCGAGGGCTTGGGACAGGGGGTTCGACGAGCAGTACTTC; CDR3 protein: CASSEARAWDRGFDEQYF
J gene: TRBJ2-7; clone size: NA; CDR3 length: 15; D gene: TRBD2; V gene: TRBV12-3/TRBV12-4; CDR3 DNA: TGTGCCAGCAGTGAGACTAGCGGGGGCTCCTACGAGCAGTACTTC; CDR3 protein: CASSETSGGSYEQYF
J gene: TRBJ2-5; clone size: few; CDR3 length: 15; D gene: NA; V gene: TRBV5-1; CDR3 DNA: TGCGCCAGCAGCTCCTCGATGAGAGGGGAAGAGACCCAGTACTTC; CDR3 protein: CASSSSMRGEETQYF
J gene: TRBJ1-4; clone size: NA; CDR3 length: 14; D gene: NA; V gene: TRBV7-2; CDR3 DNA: TGTGCCAGCAGCTTCGCGCCCACTAATGAAAAACTGTTTTTT; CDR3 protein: CASSFAPTNEKLFF
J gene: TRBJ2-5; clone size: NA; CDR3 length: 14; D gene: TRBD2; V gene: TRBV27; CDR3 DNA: TGTGCCAGCAGGTCTAGGACTAGCTCGGAGACCCAGTACTTC; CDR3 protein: CASRSRTSSETQYF
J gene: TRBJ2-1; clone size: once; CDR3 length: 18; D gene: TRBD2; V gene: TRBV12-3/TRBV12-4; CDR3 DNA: TGTGCCAGCAGTTTAACTAGCGGGGGTTCCCTGGTGGTCTATGAGCAGTTCTTC; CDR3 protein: CASSLTSGGSLVVYEQFF
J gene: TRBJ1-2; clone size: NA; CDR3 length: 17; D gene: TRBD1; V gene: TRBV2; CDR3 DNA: TGTGCCACCTACCAACCGGGACAGGGGCTAGGCGGCTATGGCTACACCTTC; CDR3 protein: CATYQPGQGLGGYGYTF
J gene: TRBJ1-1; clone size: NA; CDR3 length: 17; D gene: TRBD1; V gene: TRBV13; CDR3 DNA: TGTGCCAGCAGCTATAGGGCGACAGGGGATTTGAAGACTGAAGCTTTCTTT; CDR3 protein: CASSYRATGDLKTEAFF
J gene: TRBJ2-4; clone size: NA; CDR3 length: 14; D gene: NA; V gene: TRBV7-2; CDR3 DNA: TGTGCCAGCAGCTTAGGTGGAGGGGGAAACATTCAGTACTTC; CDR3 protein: CASSLGGGGNIQYF
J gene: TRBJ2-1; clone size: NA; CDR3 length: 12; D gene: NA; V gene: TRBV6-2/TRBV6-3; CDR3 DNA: TGTGCCAGCAGTTTGACGAGGAATGAGCAGTTCTTC; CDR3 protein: CASSLTRNEQFF
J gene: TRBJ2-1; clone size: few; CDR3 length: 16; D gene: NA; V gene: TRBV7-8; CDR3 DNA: TGTGCCAGCAGCTTTCCCGGGCTCCAACCCTTCGGGGAGCAGTTCTTC; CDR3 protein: CASSFPGLQPFGEQFF
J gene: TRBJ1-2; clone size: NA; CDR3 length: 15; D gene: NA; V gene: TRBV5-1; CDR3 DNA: TGCGCCAGCAGCTTGGAGGGAACTACTAACTATGGCTACACCTTC; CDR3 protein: CASSLEGTTNYGYTF
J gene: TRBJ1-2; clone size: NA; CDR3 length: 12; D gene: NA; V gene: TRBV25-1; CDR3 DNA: TGTGCCAGCAGGCCCGGGGACGGTGGCTACACCTTC; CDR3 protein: CASRPGDGGYTF
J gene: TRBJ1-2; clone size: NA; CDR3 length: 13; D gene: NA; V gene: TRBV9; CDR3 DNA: TGTGCCAGCAGCGTAGAGGAGGGTAATGGCTACACCTTC; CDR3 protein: CASSVEEGNGYTF
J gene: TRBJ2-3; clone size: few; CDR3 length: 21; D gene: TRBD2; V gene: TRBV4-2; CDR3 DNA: TGTGCCAGCAGCCAAGTCCGGGGACTAGCGGGGGAGCCCACCGGCACAGATACGCAGTATTTT; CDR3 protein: CASSQVRGLAGEPTGTDTQYF
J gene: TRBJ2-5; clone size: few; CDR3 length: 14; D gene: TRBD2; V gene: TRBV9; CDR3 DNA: TGTGCCAGCAGCGCGTGGGGGACTACGGAGACCCAGTACTTC; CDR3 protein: CASSAWGTTETQYF
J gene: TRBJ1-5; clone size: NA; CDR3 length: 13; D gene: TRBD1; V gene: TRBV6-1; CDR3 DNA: TGTGGAGGGGGCGTCGAGCCCAATCAGCCCCAGCATTTT; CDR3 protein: CGGGVEPNQPQHF
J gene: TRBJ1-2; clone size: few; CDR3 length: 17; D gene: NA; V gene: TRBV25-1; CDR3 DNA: TGTGCCAGCAGTGAATTGTCGTCGGACGGCACTAACTATGGCTACACCTTC; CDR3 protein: CASSELSSDGTNYGYTF
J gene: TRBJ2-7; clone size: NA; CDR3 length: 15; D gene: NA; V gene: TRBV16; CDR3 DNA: TGTGCCAGCAGCCAATCATCCGGGGAAACCTACGAGCAGTACTTC; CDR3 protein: CASSQSSGETYEQYF
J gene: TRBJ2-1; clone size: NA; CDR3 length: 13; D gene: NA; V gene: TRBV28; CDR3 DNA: TGTGCCAGCAGTGTATCGGGGGCGGATGAGCAGTTCTTC; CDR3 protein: CASSVSGADEQFF
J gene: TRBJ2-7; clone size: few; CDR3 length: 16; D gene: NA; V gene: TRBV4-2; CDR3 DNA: TGTGCCAGCAGCCAACTCGGACTTGGGGGTCGGGGCGAGCAGTACTTC; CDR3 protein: CASSQLGLGGRGEQYF
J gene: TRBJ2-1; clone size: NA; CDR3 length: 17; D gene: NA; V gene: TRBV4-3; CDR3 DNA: TGCGCCAGCAGCCAAGATAGAGAAACAGGGCGGAACAATGAGCAGTTCTTC; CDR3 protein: CASSQDRETGRNNEQFF
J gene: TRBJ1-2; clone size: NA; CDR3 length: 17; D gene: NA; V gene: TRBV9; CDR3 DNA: TGTACCAGCAGCGTAAATAAAAACGGGGCCTCTAACTATGGCTACACCTTC; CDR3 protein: CTSSVNKNGASNYGYTF
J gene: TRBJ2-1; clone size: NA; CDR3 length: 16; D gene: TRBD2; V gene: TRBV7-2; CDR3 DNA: TGTGCCAGCAGCTTACGTCGACTAGCGGGGACCAATAAGCAGTTCTTC; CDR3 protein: CASSLRRLAGTNKQFF
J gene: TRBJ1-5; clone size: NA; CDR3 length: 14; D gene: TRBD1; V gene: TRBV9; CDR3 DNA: TGTGCCAGCAGCGTGGGACAGTACAACCAGCCCCAGCATTTT; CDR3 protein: CASSVGQYNQPQHF
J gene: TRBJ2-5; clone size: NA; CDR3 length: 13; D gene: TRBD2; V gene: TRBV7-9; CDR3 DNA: TGTGCCAGCACCCGGGGGGTAAAAGAGACCCAGTACTTC; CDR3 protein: CASTRGVKETQYF
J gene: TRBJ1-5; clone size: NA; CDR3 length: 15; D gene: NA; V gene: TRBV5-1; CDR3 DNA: TGCGCCAGCAGCGCCCTAGGGGACAGCAATCAGCCCCAGCATTTT; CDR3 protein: CASSALGDSNQPQHF
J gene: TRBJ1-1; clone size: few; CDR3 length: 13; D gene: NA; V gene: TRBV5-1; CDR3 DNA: TGCGCCAGCTGCCGGGAAGGGGGCACTGAAGCTTTCTTT; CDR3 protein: CASCREGGTEAFF
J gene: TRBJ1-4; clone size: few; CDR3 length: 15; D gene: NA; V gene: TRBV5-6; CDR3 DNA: TGTGCCAGCAGCTTAATTAGTACGACTAATGAAAAACTGTTTTTT; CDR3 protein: CASSLISTTNEKLFF
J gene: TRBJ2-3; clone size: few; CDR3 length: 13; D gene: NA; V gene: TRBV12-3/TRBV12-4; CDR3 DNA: TGTGCCTCTGGACAGCCCCGCACAGATACGCAGTATTTT; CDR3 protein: CASGQPRTDTQYF
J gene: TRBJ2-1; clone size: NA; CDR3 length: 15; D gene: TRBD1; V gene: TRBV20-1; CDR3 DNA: TGCAGTTCCTGCCAGGACAGGGGATACGGGGATGAGCAGTTCTTC; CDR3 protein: CSSCQDRGYGDEQFF
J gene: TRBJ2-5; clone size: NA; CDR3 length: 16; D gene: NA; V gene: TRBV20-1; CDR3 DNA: TGCAGTGCTACCCTGGCGACCTCAGGGTACCAAGAGACCCAGTACTTC; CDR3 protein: CSATLATSGYQETQYF
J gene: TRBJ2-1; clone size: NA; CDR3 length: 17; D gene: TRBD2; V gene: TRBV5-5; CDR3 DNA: TGTGCCAGCAGCTTGGCCGTGAAGGGAGGGAGCTACAATGAGCAGTTCTTC; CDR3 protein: CASSLAVKGGSYNEQFF
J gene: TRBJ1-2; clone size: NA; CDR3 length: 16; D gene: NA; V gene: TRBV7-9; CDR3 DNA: TGTGCCAGCAGCTTAAGCACAGGCGGGTGGCACTATGGCTACACCTTC; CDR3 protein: CASSLSTGGWHYGYTF
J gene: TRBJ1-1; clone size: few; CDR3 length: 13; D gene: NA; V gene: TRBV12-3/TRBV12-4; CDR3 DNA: TGTGCCAGCAGTACCTACGGGAACACTGAAGCTTTCTTT; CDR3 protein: CASSTYGNTEAFF
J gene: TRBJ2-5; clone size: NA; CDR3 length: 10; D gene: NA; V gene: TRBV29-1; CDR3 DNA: TGCAGCGTGGCTAAAGAGACCCAGTACTTC; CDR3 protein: CSVAKETQYF
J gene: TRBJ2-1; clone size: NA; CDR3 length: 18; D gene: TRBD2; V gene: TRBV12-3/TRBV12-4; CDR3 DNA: TGTACCAGCAGTTCGGGACTAGCGGGGGGGCATTCCTACAATGAGCAGTTCTTC; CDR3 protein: CTSSSGLAGGHSYNEQFF
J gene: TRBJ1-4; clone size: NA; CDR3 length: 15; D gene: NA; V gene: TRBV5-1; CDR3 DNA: TGCGCCAGCAGCTTGGAGGCAGGGACTAATGAAAAACTGTTTTTT; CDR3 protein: CASSLEAGTNEKLFF
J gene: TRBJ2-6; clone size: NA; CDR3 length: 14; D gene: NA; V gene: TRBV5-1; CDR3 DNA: TGCGCCACCTCAGAGACAGCTGGGGCCAACGTCCTGACTTTC; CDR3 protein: CATSETAGANVLTF
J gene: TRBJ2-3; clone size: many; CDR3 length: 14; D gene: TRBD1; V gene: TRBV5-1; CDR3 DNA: TGTGCCAGCAGTTCCCGGACAGGGGCAGATACGCAGTATTTT; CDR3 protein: CASSSRTGADTQYF
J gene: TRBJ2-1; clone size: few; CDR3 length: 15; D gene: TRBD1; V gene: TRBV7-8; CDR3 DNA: TGTGCCAGCAGCTTGTGGGGACAGGGGGTCAATGAGCAGTTCTTC; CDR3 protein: CASSLWGQGVNEQFF
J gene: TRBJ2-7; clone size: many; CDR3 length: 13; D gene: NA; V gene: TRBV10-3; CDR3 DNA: TGTGCCATCAGTGTCGAGACAGCATACGAGCAGTACTTC; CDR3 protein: CAISVETAYEQYF
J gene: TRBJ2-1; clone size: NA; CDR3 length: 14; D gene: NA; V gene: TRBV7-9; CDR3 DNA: TGTGCCAGCAGCTTAGGGGCATTAGACAATGAGCAGTTCTTC; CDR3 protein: CASSLGALDNEQFF
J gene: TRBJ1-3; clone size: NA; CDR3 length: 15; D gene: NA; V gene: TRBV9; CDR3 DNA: TGTGCCAGCAGCGTAAGCCCCCTCTCTGGAAACACCATATATTTT; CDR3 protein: CASSVSPLSGNTIYF
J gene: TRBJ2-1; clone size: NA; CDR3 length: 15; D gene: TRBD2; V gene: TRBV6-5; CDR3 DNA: TGTGCCAGCAGTTACCGGACTAGCGGGGACCATGAGCAGTTCTTC; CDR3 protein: CASSYRTSGDHEQFF
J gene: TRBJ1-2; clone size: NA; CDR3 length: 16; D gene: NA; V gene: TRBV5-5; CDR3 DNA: TGTGCCAGCAGCTTAGCCGGCGGGTCTACCCACTATGGCTACACCTTC; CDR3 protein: CASSLAGGSTHYGYTF
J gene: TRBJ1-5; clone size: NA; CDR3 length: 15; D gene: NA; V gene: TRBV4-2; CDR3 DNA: TGTGCCAGCAGCCAAGAAGACAGCCCTTATCAGCCCCAGCATTTT; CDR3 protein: CASSQEDSPYQPQHF